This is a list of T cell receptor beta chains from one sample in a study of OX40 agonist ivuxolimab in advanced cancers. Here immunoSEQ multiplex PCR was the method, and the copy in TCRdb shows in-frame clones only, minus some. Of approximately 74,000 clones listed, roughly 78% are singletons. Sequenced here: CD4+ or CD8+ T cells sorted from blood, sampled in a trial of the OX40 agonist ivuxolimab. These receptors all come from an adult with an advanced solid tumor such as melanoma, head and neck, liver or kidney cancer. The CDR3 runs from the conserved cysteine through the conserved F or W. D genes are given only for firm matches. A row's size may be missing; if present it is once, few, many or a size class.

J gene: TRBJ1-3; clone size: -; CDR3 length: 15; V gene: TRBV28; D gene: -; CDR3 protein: CASSSQGTSGNTIYF; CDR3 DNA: TGTGCCAGCAGTTCTCAGGGAACCTCTGGAAACACCATATATTTT
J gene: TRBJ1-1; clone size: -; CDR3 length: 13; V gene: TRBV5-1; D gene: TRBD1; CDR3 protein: CASSFTGGTEAFF; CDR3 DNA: TGCGCCAGCAGCTTTACAGGGGGCACTGAAGCTTTCTTT
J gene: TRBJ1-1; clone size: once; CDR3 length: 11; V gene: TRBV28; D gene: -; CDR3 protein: CGTVLNTEAFF; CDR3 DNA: TGTGGAACAGTCTTGAACACTGAAGCTTTCTTT
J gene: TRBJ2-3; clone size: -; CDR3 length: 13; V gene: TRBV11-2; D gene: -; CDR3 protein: CASSLGPQDTQYF; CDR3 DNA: TGTGCCAGCAGCTTAGGTCCCCAAGATACGCAGTATTTT
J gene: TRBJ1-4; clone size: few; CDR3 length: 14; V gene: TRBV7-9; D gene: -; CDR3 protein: CASSLIREEEKLFF; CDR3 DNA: TGTGCCAGCAGCTTAATCCGAGAGGAGGAAAAACTGTTTTTT
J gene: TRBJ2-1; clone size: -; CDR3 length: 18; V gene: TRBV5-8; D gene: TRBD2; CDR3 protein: CASSPLSASGSNYNEQFF; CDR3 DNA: TGTGCCAGCAGCCCTTTGTCCGCTAGCGGGAGTAACTACAATGAGCAGTTCTTC
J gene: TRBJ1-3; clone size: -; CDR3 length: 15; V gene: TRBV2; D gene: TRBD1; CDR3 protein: CASRDRVRRQNTIYF; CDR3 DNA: TGTGCCAGCAGGGACAGGGTAAGAAGACAAAACACCATATATTTT
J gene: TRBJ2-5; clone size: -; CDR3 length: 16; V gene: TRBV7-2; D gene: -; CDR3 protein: CASSLMVLSASETQYF; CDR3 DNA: TGTGCCAGCAGCTTAATGGTCCTCTCTGCATCAGAGACCCAGTACTTC
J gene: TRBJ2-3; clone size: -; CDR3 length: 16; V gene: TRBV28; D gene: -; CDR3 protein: CASSSPGTDGTDTQYF; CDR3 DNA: TGTGCCAGCAGTTCGCCCGGGACGGATGGCACAGATACGCAGTATTTT
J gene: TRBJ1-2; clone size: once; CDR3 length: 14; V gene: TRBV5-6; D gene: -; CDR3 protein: CASSSAGEDYGYTF; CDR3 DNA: TGTGCCAGCAGCTCCGCAGGAGAGGACTATGGCTACACCTTC
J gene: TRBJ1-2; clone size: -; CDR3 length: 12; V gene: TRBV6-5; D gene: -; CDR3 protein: CASSYWGNGYTF; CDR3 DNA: TGTGCCAGCAGTTATTGGGGGAATGGCTACACCTTC
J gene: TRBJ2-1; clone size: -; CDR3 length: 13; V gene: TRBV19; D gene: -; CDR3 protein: CASSEALYNEQFF; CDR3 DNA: TGTGCCAGTAGTGAGGCCCTCTACAATGAGCAGTTCTTC
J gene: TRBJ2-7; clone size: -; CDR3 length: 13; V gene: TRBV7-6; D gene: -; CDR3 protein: CASSPGGAREQYF; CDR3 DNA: TGTGCCAGCAGCCCAGGAGGGGCCAGGGAGCAGTACTTC